The 25 T cell receptor beta chains presented below share a single source sample, sequenced in a study of T-cell memory formation after mild COVID-19. A single record per CDR3 protein comes from TCRdb applying MiXCR to the 5' RACE reads. Among 100,000 to 150,000 distinct CDR3 sequences listed, about 18% were seen once. Sequencing was done on a sample of PBMCs or a T cell subset sorted from them (not recorded which). These receptors all come from a man younger than 35 who had mild COVID-19 (a few samples of this study predate the infection). Cell type and time point are not known.

The chain recombines TRBV5-6 with TRBJ1-2, with D perhaps TRBD1 (5 bases). CDR1 SGHDT and CDR2 YYEEEE come from the germline V gene. V gave up 0 bases and J gave up 4 bases, with 13 bases separating them. The CDR3 extends over 15 amino acids. The CDR3 region is CASSLGPGVSYGYTF. The CDR3, as DNA: TGTGCCAGCAGCTTGGGTCCGGGGGTTTCCTATGGCTACACCTTC.

This clonotype was counted only a few times. The V gene is TRBV14, the J gene TRBJ2-2, with D unresolved. Germline V gene lookup returns CDR1 SGHDN and CDR2 FVKESK. With 0 bases removed from V and 10 bases from J, the gap between germline ends came to 3 bases. This CDR3 spans 11 amino acids. CDR3 in DNA: TGTGCCAGCAGCCAAGACGAGGAGCTGTTTTTT. It yields the protein CASSQDEELFF.

The chain carries TRBV7-2 and TRBJ1-2; D is undetermined. Trimming took 1 base from V and 5 from J, leaving 17 bases between them. The CDR3 is 16 residues long. Germline V gene sequence: CDR1 SGHTA, CDR2 FQGNSA. CDR3 amino acids: CASSLDGPPRRYGYTF. Written as DNA, the CDR3 is TGTGCCAGCAGCTTAGATGGCCCACCCCGGAGGTATGGCTACACCTTC.

This clonotype was seen ten or more times. The V gene is TRBV5-4, the J gene TRBJ2-5; tentative D call: TRBD2 (7 bases). V was cut by 3 bases and J by 3 bases, with 15 bases left in between. The CDR3 has 15 residues. Germline lookup yields CDR1 SGHNT and CDR2 YYREEE (reference sequence). CDR3 in amino acids: CASSSGGASEETQYF. The CDR3 nucleotides read TGTGCCAGCAGCTCGGGGGGCGCATCTGAAGAGACCCAGTACTTC.

This clonotype was seen more than once but under ten times. This chain links TRBV6-6 with TRBJ2-3; no clear D gene. Germline CDR1 is MNHNY and CDR2 is SVGAGI (reference sequence). Trimming left V 0 bases short and J 2 bases short, with 6 bases between. This CDR3 has 14 residues. CDR3 nucleotide sequence: TGTGCCAGCAGTTACTCGGGGTCCACAGATACGCAGTATTTT. Protein sequence: CASSYSGSTDTQYF.

This clonotype was counted only a few times. This rearrangement joins TRBV2 to TRBJ2-2; D call uncertain. Germline V gene lookup returns CDR1 SNHLY and CDR2 FYNNEI. Trimming cost V 6 bases and J 5 bases, with 10 bases left between them. The CDR3 runs to 13 residues. The CDR3 sequence is CASSGSQTGELFF. Here the CDR3 DNA reads TGTGCCAGCAGCGGCAGTCAAACCGGGGAGCTGTTTTTT.

V is TRBV7-3 and J is TRBJ2-3, with 13 nucleotides matching TRBD2. The CDR3 runs to 15 residues. The J segment lost 4 bases and the V segment lost 5 bases, leaving 3 bases of the junction unmatched. Germline CDR1 and CDR2: SGHTA and FQGTGA. CDR3 loop: CASSPGLAGADTQYF. The CDR3 DNA reads as TGTGCCAGCAGCCCAGGACTAGCGGGGGCAGATACGCAGTATTTT.

This clonotype has a handful of counts. This chain uses TRBV5-1 with TRBJ2-5; 8 bases align to TRBD2. Germline V gene sequence: CDR1 SGHRS, CDR2 YFSETQ. The ends lost 4 bases at V and 5 bases at J; junction bases unmatched: 7. The CDR3 covers 14 residues. CDR3 in amino acids: CASSASGSRETQYF. Here the CDR3 DNA reads TGCGCCAGCAGCGCAAGCGGGAGTCGGGAGACCCAGTACTTC. Supplemented by reference TRBV5-1 and TRBJ2-5, the full variable domain reads KAGVTQTPRYLIKTRGQQVTLSCSPISGHRSVSWYQQTPGQGLQFLFEYFSETQRNKGNFPGRFSGRQFSNSRSEMNVSTLELGDSALYLCASSASGSRETQYFGPGTRLLVL.

In its sample, this clonotype was seen a few times. This chain connects TRBV18 to TRBJ1-2, with D unclear. Trimming shortened V by 0 bases and J by 3 bases, and 11 bases separated the two germline ends. Germline values: CDR1 KGHSH, CDR2 LQKENI. The CDR3 sequence is 15 residues long. The CDR3 DNA reads TGTGCCAGCTCACCACCGGGGTCCGTCTACTATGGCTACACCTTC. Translation gives CASSPPGSVYYGYTF.

In its sample, this clonotype was seen once. The chain combines TRBV7-9 with TRBJ2-7; D gene unclear. CDR3 size: 16 residues. Trimming took 5 bases from V and 0 from J, leaving 17 bases between them. Germline CDR1 reads SEHNR; CDR2 reads FQNEAQ (reference sequence). The CDR3 coding sequence is TGTGCCAGCAGCCGCACCCCCTTATTCCGCTCCTACGAGCAGTACTTC. Protein product: CASSRTPLFRSYEQYF.

This clonotype was counted many times. This chain uses TRBV12-3 or TRBV12-4 with TRBJ1-1; D gene uncertain. Trimming cost V 6 bases and J 5 bases, with 16 bases left between them. CDR3 size: 14 residues. The CDR3 nucleotides read TGTGCCAGCAGGACTTCAATGGAAGGAACTGAAGCTTTCTTT. It encodes CASRTSMEGTEAFF.

The chain employs TRBV25-1 and TRBJ1-1; a possible D gene is TRBD1 (5 bases). Trimming removed 10 bases at V and 1 base at J, with 19 bases between. CDR1 is MGHDK, CDR2 SYGVNS, per germline. The CDR3 has 15 residues. In DNA, the CDR3 is TGTGCCACCGTACCTCCGGGACGGGCGAACACTGAAGCTTTCTTT. The encoded protein is CATVPPGRANTEAFF.

This clonotype was seen only a few times. The chain couples TRBV20-1 to TRBJ1-5; weak D call: TRBD1 (5 bases). In germline, CDR1 is DFQATT, CDR2 SNEGSKA (reference sequence). V lost 6 bases to trimming and J lost 5 bases, with 17 bases between them. The CDR3 is made up of 14 amino acids. CDR3 nucleotide sequence: TGCAGTGCGCTCGGGGGGGTACTACATCAGCCCCAGCATTTT. It is translated as CSALGGVLHQPQHF.

The rearrangement uses TRBV12-3 or TRBV12-4 and TRBJ1-3; 7 bases match TRBD1. CDR3 length: 15 residues. V was pared by 2 bases and J by 3 bases, with 4 bases of the junction left unmatched. Written as DNA, the CDR3 is TGTGCCAGCAGTTTATGGACAGGCAGTGGAAACACCATATATTTT. Translation gives CASSLWTGSGNTIYF.

V and J are TRBV3-1 and TRBJ2-5; 9 bases fit TRBD2. The CDR3 is 15 residues long. Germline V gene sequence: CDR1 LGHDT, CDR2 YNNKEL (reference sequence). The V and J ends lost 5 bases and 2 bases, in that order; junction bases with no gene match: 6. CDR3 nucleotides: TGTGCCAGCAGCTCGTACCTAGCGGGGCAAGAGACCCAGTACTTC. As protein: CASSSYLAGQETQYF.

This clonotype was seen a handful of times. The chain is built from TRBV20-1 and TRBJ2-5; 8 bases align to TRBD1. This CDR3 is 13 amino acids long. V dropped 6 bases and J dropped 1; count of bases not matched to a gene: 4. Per germline, CDR1 DFQATT and CDR2 SNEGSKA (reference sequence). The DNA for the CDR3 is TGCAGTGCAACCGGACAGGGCCAAGAGACCCAGTACTTC. It translates to CSATGQGQETQYF.

This clonotype occurred a few times. The rearrangement uses TRBV7-2 and TRBJ2-1; 8 bases agree with TRBD1. Germline values: CDR1 SGHTA, CDR2 FQGNSA. V trimming: 5 bases; J trimming: 7 bases; junction bases outside the gene matches: 7. This CDR3 has 14 amino acids. The CDR3 DNA follows: TGTGCCAGCAGCCAAGGACAGGGATGGAATGAGCAGTTCTTC. Protein: CASSQGQGWNEQFF.

This clonotype showed up just a few times. V usage is TRBV4-2 and J usage is TRBJ2-3; 10 nucleotides match TRBD2. Germline trimming cut 0 bases from V and 4 bases from J; bases unmatched to any gene: 1. In germline, CDR1 is LGHNA, CDR2 YNFKEQ. CDR3 length: 15 amino acids. The CDR3 loop reads CASSQEAGGPDTQYF. The CDR3 coding sequence is TGTGCCAGCAGCCAAGAAGCGGGGGGGCCAGATACGCAGTATTTT.

The chain carries TRBV2 and TRBJ2-5, with 8 bases matching TRBD1. Germline CDR1 SNHLY, CDR2 FYNNEI. CDR3 size: 14 residues. V dropped 4 bases and J dropped 3; count of bases not matched to a gene: 4. The CDR3 protein is CASSGDRGEETQYF. The DNA for the CDR3 is TGTGCCAGCAGTGGAGACAGGGGAGAAGAGACCCAGTACTTC.

The chain couples TRBV5-1 to TRBJ1-1, with D hard to call. The CDR3 consists of 13 residues. Germline CDR1 is SGHRS and CDR2 is YFSETQ. Trimming cost V 5 bases and J 9 bases, with 17 bases left between them. The CDR3 spells CASSSEWEDKAFF. CDR3 nucleotide sequence: TGCGCCAGCAGTTCAGAGTGGGAAGATAAAGCTTTCTTT.

This clonotype came up a few times. V gene TRBV7-7 combines with J gene TRBJ2-1; D gene ambiguous. Deletions cut 3 bases from V and 9 bases from J, with 12 bases between. The CDR3 covers 13 residues. Germline V CDR1 and CDR2: SSHAT, FNYEAQ (reference sequence). The CDR3 DNA is TGTGCCAGCAGCTTCTCCTCGGGCTTTGAGCAGTTCTTC. Amino acid sequence: CASSFSSGFEQFF.

V is TRBV3-1 and J is TRBJ2-2; 7 positions agree with TRBD2. This CDR3 has 17 amino acids. V lost 6 bases, J lost 4 bases, and 14 bases stayed unmatched. Germline CDR1 and CDR2: LGHDT and YNNKEL (reference sequence). The CDR3 DNA reads as TGTGCCAGCAGGTCTCGTGGCCTAGCGGATGGCACCGGGGAGCTGTTTTTT. It translates to CASRSRGLADGTGELFF.

V gene TRBV4-3 combines with J gene TRBJ2-5; TRBD2 matches 7 bases. The J segment lost 5 bases and the V segment lost 1 base, leaving 7 bases of the junction unmatched. The CDR3 is made up of 15 amino acids. CDR1 and CDR2 (germline): LGHNA, YSLEER. The CDR3 nucleotides are TGCGCCAGCAGCCAAGGGCCGGGGGGACTGGAGACCCAGTACTTC. Translating gives CASSQGPGGLETQYF.

This clonotype was observed many times. V and J are TRBV7-2 and TRBJ2-7, with TRBD1 identical over 8 bases. V was pared by 1 base and J by 6 bases, with 2 bases of the junction left unmatched. CDR3 length: 13 residues. CDR1 and CDR2 from the germline V gene are SGHTA and FQGNSA. CDR3 residues: CASSLGTGGEQYV. The CDR3 bases are TGTGCCAGCAGCTTAGGAACAGGGGGCGAGCAGTACGTC.

A note on this clonotype: This may arise from a read error, as a much more abundant clone is one base away. V gene TRBV4-1 combines with J gene TRBJ2-2; 7 bases fit TRBD1. V lost 9 bases, J lost 6 bases, and 7 bases stayed unmatched. This CDR3 has 13 residues. CDR1 is MGHRA and CDR2 is YSYEKL in the germline V gene. CDR3 nucleotides: TGCGCCAGTGGGACAGTTGACCCCGGGGAGCTGTTTTTT. Protein: CASGTVDPGELFF.